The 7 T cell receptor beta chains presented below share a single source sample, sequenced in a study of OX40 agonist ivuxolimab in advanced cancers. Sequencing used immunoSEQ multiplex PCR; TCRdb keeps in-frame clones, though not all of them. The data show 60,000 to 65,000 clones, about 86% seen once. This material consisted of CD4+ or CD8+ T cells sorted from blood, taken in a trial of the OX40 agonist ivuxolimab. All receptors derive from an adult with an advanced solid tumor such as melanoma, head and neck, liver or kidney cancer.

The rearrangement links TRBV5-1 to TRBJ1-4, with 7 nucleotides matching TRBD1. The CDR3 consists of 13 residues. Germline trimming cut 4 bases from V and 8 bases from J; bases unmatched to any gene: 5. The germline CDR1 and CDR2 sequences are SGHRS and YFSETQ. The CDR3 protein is CASSEGQKEKLFF. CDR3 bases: TGCGCCAGCAGCGAGGGACAGAAAGAAAAACTGTTTTTT.

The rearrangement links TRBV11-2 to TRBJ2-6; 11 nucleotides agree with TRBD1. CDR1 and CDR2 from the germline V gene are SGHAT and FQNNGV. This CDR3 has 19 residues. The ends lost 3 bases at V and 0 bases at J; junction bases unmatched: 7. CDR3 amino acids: CASSFPIGTGGSGANVLTF. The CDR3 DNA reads TGTGCCAGCAGCTTCCCTATTGGGACAGGGGGCTCTGGGGCCAACGTCCTGACTTTC.

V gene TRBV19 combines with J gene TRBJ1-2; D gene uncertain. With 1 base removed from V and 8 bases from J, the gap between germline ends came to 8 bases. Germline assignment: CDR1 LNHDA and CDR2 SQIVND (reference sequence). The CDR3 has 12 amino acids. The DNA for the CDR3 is TGTGCCAGTAGTATAGGTCCGGTCGGCTACACCTTC. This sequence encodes CASSIGPVGYTF.

This CDR3 reads CASSERGLMNTEAFF. For the CDR3, the DNA is TGTGCCAGCAGTGAGAGGGGATTGATGAACACTGAAGCTTTCTTT. V usage is TRBV6-1 and J usage is TRBJ1-1, with D possibly TRBD1 on 5 matching bases. CDR3 length equals 15 residues. The germline CDR1 and CDR2 sequences are MNHNS and SASEGT. V lost 3 bases and J 0 bases, leaving 11 bases between the germline ends.

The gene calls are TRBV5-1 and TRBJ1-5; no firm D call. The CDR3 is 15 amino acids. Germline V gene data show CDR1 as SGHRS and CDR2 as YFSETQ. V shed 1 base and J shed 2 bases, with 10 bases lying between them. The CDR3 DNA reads TGCGCCAGCAGCTTGCCCGCCTCGGGCAATCAGCCCCAGCATTTT. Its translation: CASSLPASGNQPQHF.

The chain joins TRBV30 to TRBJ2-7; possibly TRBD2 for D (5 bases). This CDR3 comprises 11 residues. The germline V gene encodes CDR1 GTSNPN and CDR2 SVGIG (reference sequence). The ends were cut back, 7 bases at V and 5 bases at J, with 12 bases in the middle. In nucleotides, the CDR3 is TGTGCCTATCGGACGAGGGACGAGCAGTACTTC. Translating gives CAYRTRDEQYF.

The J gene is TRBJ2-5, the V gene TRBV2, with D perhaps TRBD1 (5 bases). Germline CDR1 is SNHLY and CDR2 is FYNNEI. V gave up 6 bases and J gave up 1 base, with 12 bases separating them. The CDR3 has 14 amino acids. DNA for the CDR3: TGTGCCAGCAGCCCAGGCAGGGTCCAAGAGACCCAGTACTTC. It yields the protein CASSPGRVQETQYF. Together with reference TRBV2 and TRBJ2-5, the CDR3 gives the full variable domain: EPEVTQTPSHQVTQMGQEVILRCVPISNHLYFYWYRQILGQKVEFLVSFYNNEISEKSEIFDDQFSVERPDGSNFTLKIRSTKLEDSAMYFCASSPGRVQETQYFGPGTRLLVL.